This TCR beta chain was captured in a study of blood T cell repertoires in COVID-19. Overall study: Material from acute and convalescent COVID-19 was sourced from the United States, Italy and Spain.

In the authors' methods: By means of reference gene primer amplification, nucleated cell counts were estimated. Measured with immunoSEQ multiplex PCR; TCRdb has only the in-frame clones, and not every one. V and J calls and clone size are given by that table; D and trimming were obtained from the DNA. The repertoire has 100,000 to 150,000 clones, approximately 85% of them found once; the top ten carry 20% to 30%. Germline V CDR1 and CDR2: MNHEY, SVGAGI. V was cut by 1 base and J by 3 bases, with 9 bases left in between. The CDR3 is made up of 14 amino acids. In its sample, this clone was seen a few times.

Sequences were obtained from peripheral blood. The chain joins TRBV6-5 to TRBJ1-1, with D perhaps TRBD1 (6 bases). The sequence was obtained from a woman aged 80 or over with acute or convalescent COVID-19. The CDR3 region is CASSYYNRDTEAFF. The DNA of the CDR3 is TGTGCCAGCAGTTACTATAACAGGGACACTGAAGCTTTCTTT.